These T cell receptor beta chains were read from a single sample in a study of response to subunit inactivated influenza vaccine. TCRdb re-called the RT-PCR reads through MiXCR, storing one row per CDR3 protein. The sample carries some 500,000 distinct CDR3 sequences, 10% to 15% recorded once. The sample in question was PBMCs from blood, obtained around seven weeks after vaccination. The receptors here all came from a man over 45 who received an inactivated influenza vaccine. Each CDR3 is given with its conserved first and last residue. The D gene is left open where the match is weak. The listing skips clone size in some rows; elsewhere it reads once, few, many or a size class.

j_call v_call d_call clone_size cdr3_aa cdr3_nt
TRBJ2-2 TRBV29-1 . many CSGKQGITGELFF TGCAGCGGTAAACAGGGTATCACCGGGGAGCTGTTTTTT
TRBJ2-7 TRBV12-3/TRBV12-4 . few CASSAGQRGAYEQYF TGTGCCAGCAGTGCGGGACAACGGGGGGCCTACGAGCAGTACTTC
TRBJ2-1 TRBV7-2 TRBD2 . CASSPRAGDEQFF TGTGCCAGCAGCCCCCGGGCGGGAGACGAGCAGTTCTTC
TRBJ2-7 TRBV5-1 TRBD2 many CASSVGWAGDAYEQYF TGCGCCAGCAGCGTCGGTTGGGCGGGGGATGCCTACGAGCAGTACTTC
TRBJ2-7 TRBV14 . many CASSQGAGYEQYF TGTGCCAGCAGCCAAGGGGCCGGATACGAGCAGTACTTC
TRBJ1-2 TRBV3-1 . few CASSQLDSNYGYTF TGTGCCAGCAGCCAGCTTGACAGCAACTATGGCTACACCTTC
TRBJ2-3 TRBV5-1 . many CASSPDHFTDTQYF TGCGCCAGCAGCCCGGACCATTTCACAGATACGCAGTATTTT
TRBJ2-1 TRBV4-1 TRBD2 . CASSQRSEFSASGRNNEQFF TGCGCCAGCAGCCAAAGAAGCGAGTTTTCGGCTAGCGGGAGGAACAATGAGCAGTTCTTC
TRBJ2-3 TRBV7-2 . . CASSLEGQGTQYF TGTGCCAGCAGCTTAGAGGGCCAGGGTACGCAGTATTTT
TRBJ2-7 TRBV6-2/TRBV6-3 . . CASSYQIDRLPSYEQYF TGTGCCAGCAGTTATCAAATCGACAGGCTCCCTTCCTACGAGCAGTACTTC
TRBJ1-4 TRBV29-1 TRBD1 many CSVDTGAGGEKLFF TGCAGCGTTGACACAGGGGCCGGAGGAGAAAAACTGTTTTTT
TRBJ2-3 TRBV5-1 TRBD2 . CASSSGTSGGQDTQYF TGCGCCAGCAGCTCGGGGACTAGCGGGGGGCAGGATACGCAGTATTTT
TRBJ2-2 TRBV6-1 TRBD2 . CASTKNPAGGTGELFF TGTGCCAGCACCAAAAACCCTGCGGGAGGCACCGGGGAGCTGTTTTTT
TRBJ1-6 TRBV12-3/TRBV12-4 TRBD1 . CASSSEPGTGGRNSPLHF TGTGCCAGCAGTTCCGAACCCGGGACAGGGGGCCGTAATTCACCCCTCCACTTT
TRBJ2-1 TRBV11-1 TRBD2 few CASSPGWTSGRRLSYNEQFF TGTGCCAGCAGCCCTGGCTGGACTAGCGGGAGAAGGTTGTCCTACAATGAGCAGTTCTTC
TRBJ2-3 TRBV10-3 . . CAIRPGLLGTDTQYF TGTGCCATCAGGCCAGGACTTCTCGGCACAGATACGCAGTATTTT
TRBJ1-5 TRBV12-3/TRBV12-4 . . CASSMSHNQPQHF TGTGCCAGCAGTATGTCGCACAATCAGCCCCAGCATTTT
TRBJ1-6 TRBV6-5 . . CASSYEADTNSPLHF TGTGCCAGCAGTTACGAGGCGGACACTAATTCACCCCTCCACTTT
TRBJ1-1 TRBV28 . few CASTMGFSGRPEAFF TGTGCCAGCACCATGGGATTCAGCGGACGACCTGAAGCTTTCTTT
TRBJ2-5 TRBV9 TRBD2 . CASSLDSGSLETQYF TGTGCCAGCAGCTTAGATAGCGGGAGTCTAGAGACCCAGTACTTC
TRBJ2-2 TRBV4-1 . . CASSQPRAVTGELFF TGCGCCAGCAGCCAGCCCCGGGCGGTCACCGGGGAGCTGTTTTTT
TRBJ2-5 TRBV6-2/TRBV6-3 TRBD2 . CASSLFGGLALGETQYF TGTGCCAGCTCATTGTTTGGAGGACTAGCGCTTGGAGAGACCCAGTACTTC
TRBJ2-5 TRBV10-3 TRBD1 . CATRGPNQETQYF TGTGCGACCAGGGGGCCTAACCAAGAGACCCAGTACTTC
TRBJ2-5 TRBV7-3 TRBD2 . CASSTLAGETQYF TGTGCCAGCAGCACCCTAGCGGGAGAGACCCAGTACTTC
TRBJ2-7 TRBV2 TRBD2 few CASSRRSGSTGEQYF TGTGCCAGCAGCCGCAGGAGCGGGAGCACGGGCGAGCAGTACTTC
TRBJ2-7 TRBV5-1 . . CASSSNMGTYSYEQYF TGCGCCAGCAGCTCTAACATGGGAACGTACTCCTACGAGCAGTACTTC
TRBJ2-1 TRBV7-2 TRBD2 many CASSLASIRGGAPNEQFF TGTGCCAGCAGCTTAGCCAGTATTCGCGGGGGGGCACCCAATGAGCAGTTCTTC
TRBJ1-1 TRBV7-2 . . CASSLAGTAEAFF TGTGCCAGCAGCTTAGCGGGCACGGCCGAAGCTTTCTTT
TRBJ1-5 TRBV29-1 TRBD1 . CSVVTGGSNQPQHF TGCAGCGTTGTGACAGGGGGAAGCAATCAGCCCCAGCATTTT
TRBJ2-5 TRBV6-5 TRBD2 few CASSYSMAERGEMETQYF TGTGCCAGCAGTTACTCGATGGCTGAACGGGGGGAGATGGAGACCCAGTACTTC
TRBJ1-5 TRBV12-3/TRBV12-4 . . CASSLSGGRSNQPQHF TGTGCCAGCAGCCTGTCGGGGGGCAGAAGCAATCAGCCCCAGCATTTT
TRBJ2-7 TRBV6-5 . . CASSYSASVNSYEQYF TGTGCCAGCAGTTATTCGGCTAGCGTCAATTCCTACGAGCAGTACTTC